Described below is a single T cell receptor (beta chain) sequence and its context. What it binds is not known. A multiplex PCR was run with 60 Vbeta primers and 13 Jbeta primers. This table comes from immunoSEQ multiplex PCR, and its TCRdb copy is limited to in-frame clones, with some not included. The sample has about 70,000 clones, 75% to 90% seen once; the top ten hold less than 2.5%. This sample is drawn from a study of cytomegalovirus exposure and HLA in healthy donors. Whole-study results and caveats: A classifier reportedly called cytomegalovirus status with high sensitivity and specificity. Some segments of the V type, notably TRBV6-2 and TRBV6-3, were excluded as indistinguishable. Earlier results showed most TCR beta V segments being productive about 87% or about 30% of the time.

The CDR3 runs to 11 residues. V was shortened by 5 bases and J by 2 bases, with 4 bases between the two germline ends. Per germline, CDR1 MDHEN and CDR2 SYDVKM. The chain is built from TRBV28 and TRBJ2-7; no definite D call. The sample taken for sequencing was PBMCs. The TCR sequence derives from a woman in her thirties in good health and CMV-seronegative. The CDR3 region is CASSTPYEQYF. As DNA, the CDR3 is TGTGCCAGCAGTACACCCTACGAGCAGTACTTC. The full variable domain, rest sourced from reference TRBV28 and TRBJ2-7, is DVKVTQSSRYLVKRTGEKVFLECVQDMDHENMFWYRQDPGLGLRLIYFSYDVKMKEKGDIPEGYSVSREKKERFSLILESASTNQTSMYLCASSTPYEQYFGPGTRLTVT.